These 14 T cell receptor beta chains were all obtained from the same sample, sequenced in a study of blood T cells in healthy people across ages. The authors ran a second PCR of 7 to 11 cycles using a sample-barcoded 5' primer and a J-beta primer mix. TCRdb ran MiXCR on the 5' RACE reads and lists one entry per CDR3 protein. This table has some 690,000 distinct CDR3 sequences, about a fifth appearing once. Sequenced material: blood. These receptors were taken from a man in his 70s in good health.

This chain links TRBV12-3 or TRBV12-4 with TRBJ1-2, with 7 bases lining up with TRBD1. This CDR3 region has 15 residues. With V trimmed by 2 bases and J by 3 bases, 6 bases remained unmatched. The CDR3 DNA sequence: TGTGCCAGCAGTTTAAAGGGGGCGCGAGACTATGGCTACACCTTC. Translated: CASSLKGARDYGYTF.

This clonotype was observed a handful of times. The genes are TRBV12-3 or TRBV12-4 and TRBJ1-5; D not resolved. Deletions cut 3 bases from V and 6 bases from J, with 9 bases between. CDR3 length equals 13 residues. CDR3 protein: CASSFWVSQPQHF. For the CDR3, the DNA is TGTGCCAGCAGTTTTTGGGTTAGTCAGCCCCAGCATTTT.

In this sample, this clonotype turned up a few times. This rearrangement joins TRBV5-5 to TRBJ2-1; D is unclear. The CDR3 length is 16 residues. V gave up 0 bases and J gave up 0 bases, with 10 bases separating them. Germline V gene data show CDR1 as SGHKS and CDR2 as YYEKEE (reference sequence). The CDR3 region has the DNA TGTGCCAGCAGCTTGGGTAGTGGATTCTCCTACAATGAGCAGTTCTTC. This encodes CASSLGSGFSYNEQFF.

V is TRBV20-1 and J is TRBJ2-2; D may correspond to TRBD1 or TRBD2 (6 bases each). The germline V gene has CDR1 DFQATT and CDR2 SNEGSKA (reference sequence). The CDR3 spans 15 residues. With 6 bases removed from V and 4 bases from J, the gap between germline ends came to 18 bases. The CDR3 is CSAQGTGAFTGELFF. The CDR3 nucleotides are TGCAGTGCCCAAGGAACGGGGGCGTTCACCGGGGAGCTGTTTTTT.

The chain recombines TRBV10-3 with TRBJ2-5, with D uncertain. The better agreement between TRBJ2-7 and the DNA end casts doubt on the J call. Germline values: CDR1 ENHRY, CDR2 SYGVKD. The CDR3 has 14 residues. The CDR3 bases are TGTGCCATCAGTGAGGCCAGAGGAGCCTACGAGCAGTACTTC. Translated: CAISEARGAYEQYF.

The rearrangement joins TRBV29-1 to TRBJ2-1, with TRBD2 as a possible D gene (5 bases). V was pared by 5 bases and J by 6 bases, with 17 bases between. The CDR3 totals 14 residues. Germline-derived CDR1 and CDR2 are SQVTM and ANQGSEA. The CDR3 DNA follows: TGCAGCGTTCGGACTGTTTCTTTCGGCAATGAGCAGTTCTTC. This sequence encodes CSVRTVSFGNEQFF.

This chain joins TRBV6-5 and TRBJ2-1; D uncertain. The last part of the DNA fits TRBJ2-5 better; the J call may be wrong. Germline-derived CDR1 and CDR2 are MNHEY and SVGAGI. The CDR3 extends over 14 amino acids. In nucleotides, the CDR3 is TGTGCCAGCAGTTACTACTCGCAAAGAGAGACCCAGTACTTC. It translates to CASSYYSQRETQYF.

The CDR3 region is CASRPPGGTNTEAFF. The DNA of the CDR3 is TGTGCCAGCAGACCCCCCGGAGGGACGAACACTGAAGCTTTCTTT. The genes are TRBV6-6 and TRBJ1-1; a possible D gene is TRBD1 (5 bases). The CDR3 runs 15 residues. The V and J ends lost 6 bases and 1 base respectively, with 15 bases between them. Looked up from germline, CDR1 is MNHNY and CDR2 is SVGAGI (reference sequence).

This chain connects TRBV20-1 to TRBJ2-1; no clear D. Germline CDR1 is DFQATT and CDR2 is SNEGSKA (reference sequence). Trimming stripped 6 bases from V and 6 bases from J, with 15 bases between. The CDR3 runs 13 residues. The CDR3 here is CSADASGRNEQFF. The CDR3, as DNA: TGCAGTGCAGACGCATCCGGGCGCAATGAGCAGTTCTTC.

This rearrangement joins TRBV7-6 to TRBJ1-2; TRBD1 might be the D (5 bases). Trimming took off 0 bases at V and 4 bases at J, with 12 bases between the two ends. The CDR3 is 15 residues long. Germline V CDR1 and CDR2: SGHVS, FNYEAQ. CDR3 bases: TGTGCCAGCAGCTTAGCGAGTTCAGGGTCCTATGGCTACACCTTC. The encoded protein is CASSLASSGSYGYTF.

This clonotype has more than one count but fewer than ten. The V and J genes are TRBV3-1 and TRBJ1-1; 8 nucleotides agree with TRBD1. CDR1 is LGHDT and CDR2 is YNNKEL in the germline V gene (reference sequence). V lost 4 bases to trimming and J lost 8 bases; unmatched junction nucleotides: 6. The CDR3 covers 13 residues. The CDR3 reads CASSLRTGREAFF. CDR3 DNA sequence: TGTGCCAGCAGCCTCCGGACAGGGCGGGAAGCTTTCTTT. Filled out from reference TRBV3-1 and TRBJ1-1, the complete variable domain reads DTAVSQTPKYLVTQMGNDKSIKCEQNLGHDTMYWYKQDSKKFLKIMFSYNNKELIINETVPNRFSPKSPDKAHLNLHINSLELGDSAVYFCASSLRTGREAFFGQGTRLTVV.

This clonotype was observed a handful of times. This rearrangement joins TRBV28 to TRBJ1-4; D call uncertain. Germline lookup yields CDR1 MDHEN and CDR2 SYDVKM. The V gene lost 10 bases and the J gene lost 7 bases, with 16 bases spanning the gap. CDR3 size: 13 residues. Here the CDR3 DNA reads TGTGCCACCAGAATGGTGGCGCTTGAAAAACTGTTTTTT. It yields the protein CATRMVALEKLFF.

The chain is built from TRBV28 and TRBJ2-5, with unresolved D. The J call is uncertain, as TRBJ2-7 better fits the DNA end. The CDR3 totals 15 residues. The germline V gene has CDR1 MDHEN and CDR2 SYDVKM. This CDR3 reads CASSLGEGFDYEQYF. CDR3 nucleotide sequence: TGTGCCAGCAGTTTAGGGGAAGGATTCGATTACGAGCAGTACTTC.

The chain joins TRBV5-1 to TRBJ2-1; no clear D gene. V lost 4 bases and J 9 bases, leaving 14 bases between the germline ends. The length of the CDR3 is 13 residues. The V gene's germline CDR1 is SGHRS and CDR2 YFSETQ. The CDR3 coding sequence is TGCGCCAGCAGCCTTCTAGGAGCTGGTGAGCAGTTCTTC. It encodes CASSLLGAGEQFF.